This T cell receptor beta chain was found in a study of cytomegalovirus exposure and HLA in healthy donors. Background on the study: An early data release held 70 million to 90 million unique TCRs from HLA-typed donors.

The CDR3 extends over 15 amino acids. CDR1 is LGHNA and CDR2 is YNFKEQ in the germline V gene. The V end was cut by 3 bases, the J end by 5 bases, with 15 bases between. Study observations and caveats: Information on immune exposure was restricted to one variable (CMV serostatus). A later analysis found most CMV-associated TCR beta chains apparently HLA-restricted. Earlier findings revealed that most TCR beta V segments proved productive either about 87% or about 30% of the time.

Use of 60 Vbeta and 13 Jbeta primers characterized the PCR. Clones were sequenced by immunoSEQ multiplex PCR, and TCRdb holds only the in-frame ones, with some missing. The sample consists of around 140,000 clones, around 73% of them appearing once. Notes on this clone: Its target is not known.

The sample taken for sequencing was PBMCs. The TCR comes from a female donor in good health and CMV-seronegative. The rearrangement joins TRBV4-2 to TRBJ2-3; TRBD2 is a possible D gene (6 bases). DNA for the CDR3: TGTGCCAGCAGCCAGGACCCGACTAGAATAGATACGCAGTATTTT. Translation: CASSQDPTRIDTQYF.